Below are 5 T cell receptor beta chains sequenced from a single sample in a study of blood T cell repertoires in COVID-19. Profiled with immunoSEQ multiplex PCR; TCRdb holds only in-frame clones, not every one. This sample has around 190,000 clones, with approximately 73% found just once. Sequencing was performed on PBMCs or T cells enriched from blood (not recorded which). These receptors originate from a woman in her fifties or sixties with acute COVID-19.

The chain links TRBV28 to TRBJ1-2; 8 nucleotides match TRBD1. Per the germline V gene, CDR1 is MDHEN and CDR2 is SYDVKM. CDR3 length: 17 residues. V dropped 5 bases and J dropped 5; count of bases not matched to a gene: 16. CDR3 coding DNA: TGTGCCAGCAGTCCCATCGATGGGACAGGAAAATGGTATGGCTACACCTTC. Protein product: CASSPIDGTGKWYGYTF.

The J gene is TRBJ2-3, the V gene TRBV30; 8 nucleotides line up with TRBD2. The CDR3 totals 13 residues. V trimming: 8 bases; J trimming: 7 bases; junction bases outside the gene matches: 11. Germline CDR1 GTSNPN, CDR2 SVGIG (reference sequence). The CDR3 DNA reads as TGTGCCGGTCCTGGCGGGGGGCCGAATACGCAGTATTTT. This sequence encodes CAGPGGGPNTQYF.

This clone was picked up one time. J is TRBJ1-6 and V is TRBV18; D is possibly TRBD1 (5 bases). There are 13 residues in the CDR3. Trimming took 3 bases from V and 12 from J, leaving 12 bases between them. Per germline, CDR1 KGHSH and CDR2 LQKENI. Here the CDR3 DNA reads TGTGCCAGCTCACCCCCTCAAGGGGAACCCCTCCACTTT. Translating it yields CASSPPQGEPLHF.

This sequence joins TRBV5-1 and TRBJ1-2; D perhaps matches TRBD1 (5 bases). From germline, CDR1 is SGHRS and CDR2 YFSETQ. V was clipped by 0 bases and J by 6 bases, with 12 bases between them. The CDR3 length is 14 residues. The CDR3 nucleotides are TGCGCCAGCAGCTTGGGCGGCAGGGAACATGGCTACACCTTC. Its protein product is CASSLGGREHGYTF.

This rearrangement joins TRBV19 to TRBJ2-3; D perhaps matches TRBD2 (6 bases). The CDR3 is 14 amino acids. The V gene lost 5 bases and the J gene lost 0 bases, with 9 bases spanning the gap. Germline lookup yields CDR1 LNHDA and CDR2 SQIVND (reference sequence). CDR3 DNA: TGTGCCAGTAGTGTGGCGGGGAGCACAGATACGCAGTATTTT. Amino acid sequence: CASSVAGSTDTQYF.